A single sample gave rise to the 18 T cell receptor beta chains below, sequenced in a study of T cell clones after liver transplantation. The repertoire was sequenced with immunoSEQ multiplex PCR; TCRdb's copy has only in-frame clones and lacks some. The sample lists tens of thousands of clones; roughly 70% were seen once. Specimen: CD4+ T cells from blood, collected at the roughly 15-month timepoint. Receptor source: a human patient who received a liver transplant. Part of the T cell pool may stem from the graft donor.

CDR3 sequence reads: CASSMGGQSSYNEQFF. The CDR3 DNA reads TGTGCCAGTAGTATGGGGGGCCAGAGCTCCTACAATGAGCAGTTCTTC. The chain uses TRBV19 and TRBJ2-1; the D gene could be TRBD1 or TRBD2 (6 bases each). Trimming removed 3 bases at V and 0 bases at J, with 12 bases between. Germline V CDR1 and CDR2: LNHDA, SQIVND (reference sequence). The CDR3 runs 16 residues.

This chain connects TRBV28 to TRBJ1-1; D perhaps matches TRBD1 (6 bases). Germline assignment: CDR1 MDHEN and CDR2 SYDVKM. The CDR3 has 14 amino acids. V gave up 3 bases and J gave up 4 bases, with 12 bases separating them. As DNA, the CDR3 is TGTGCCAGCAGTTTCCAGGGGCGTGGCACTGAAGCTTTCTTT. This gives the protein CASSFQGRGTEAFF.

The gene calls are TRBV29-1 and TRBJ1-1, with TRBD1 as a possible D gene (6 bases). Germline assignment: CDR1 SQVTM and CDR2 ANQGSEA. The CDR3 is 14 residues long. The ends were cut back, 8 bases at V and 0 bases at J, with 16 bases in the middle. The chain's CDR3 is CSHQGGFMNTEAFF. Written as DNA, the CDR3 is TGCAGCCACCAAGGGGGGTTCATGAACACTGAAGCTTTCTTT.

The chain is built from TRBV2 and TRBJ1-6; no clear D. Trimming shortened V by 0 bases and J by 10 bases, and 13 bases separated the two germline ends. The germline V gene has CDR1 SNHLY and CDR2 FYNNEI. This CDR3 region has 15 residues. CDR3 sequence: CASSEAAGFRSPLHF. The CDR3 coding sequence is TGTGCCAGCAGTGAAGCCGCTGGGTTCAGATCACCCCTCCACTTT.

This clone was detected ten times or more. Written as DNA, the CDR3 is TGTGCCAGCTCCTGGGACACGAGCTCTGGAAACACCATATATTTT. Translation gives CASSWDTSSGNTIYF. The gene calls are TRBV18 and TRBJ1-3; D might be TRBD1 (6 bases). The V gene lost 6 bases and the J gene lost 0 bases, with 12 bases spanning the gap. The CDR3 length is 15 residues. The germline gives CDR1 KGHSH, CDR2 LQKENI.

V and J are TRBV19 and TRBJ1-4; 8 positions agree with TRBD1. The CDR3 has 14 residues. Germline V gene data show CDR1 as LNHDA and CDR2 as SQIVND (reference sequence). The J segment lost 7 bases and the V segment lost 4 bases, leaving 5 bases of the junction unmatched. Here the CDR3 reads CASSNGQGGEKLFF. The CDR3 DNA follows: TGTGCCAGTAGTAACGGACAGGGTGGTGAAAAACTGTTTTTT.

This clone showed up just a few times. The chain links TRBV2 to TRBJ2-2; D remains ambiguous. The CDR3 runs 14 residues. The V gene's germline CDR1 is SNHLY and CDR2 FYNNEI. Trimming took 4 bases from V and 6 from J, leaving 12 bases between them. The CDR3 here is CASSVPGRAGELFF. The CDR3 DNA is TGTGCCAGCAGTGTCCCAGGAAGGGCCGGGGAGCTGTTTTTT.

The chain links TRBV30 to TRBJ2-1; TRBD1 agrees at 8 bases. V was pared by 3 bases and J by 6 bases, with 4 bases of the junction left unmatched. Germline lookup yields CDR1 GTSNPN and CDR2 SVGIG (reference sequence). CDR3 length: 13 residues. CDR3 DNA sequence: TGTGCCTGGAGGTTAACAGGGGGCAATGAGCAGTTCTTC. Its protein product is CAWRLTGGNEQFF.

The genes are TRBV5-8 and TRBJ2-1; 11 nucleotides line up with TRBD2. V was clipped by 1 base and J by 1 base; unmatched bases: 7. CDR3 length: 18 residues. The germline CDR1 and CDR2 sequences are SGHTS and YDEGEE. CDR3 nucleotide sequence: TGTGCCAGCAGCTTGATGGGGCTAGCGGGAGGTTCCTACAATGAGCAGTTCTTC. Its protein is CASSLMGLAGGSYNEQFF.

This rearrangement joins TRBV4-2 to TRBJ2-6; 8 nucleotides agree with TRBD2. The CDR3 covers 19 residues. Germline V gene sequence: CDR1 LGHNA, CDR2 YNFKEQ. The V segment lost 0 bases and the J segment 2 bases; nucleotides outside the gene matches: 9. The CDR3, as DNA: TGTGCCAGCAGCCAAGAGCTGAGTAGCGGGGCTGCTGGGGCCAACGTCCTGACTTTC. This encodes CASSQELSSGAAGANVLTF.

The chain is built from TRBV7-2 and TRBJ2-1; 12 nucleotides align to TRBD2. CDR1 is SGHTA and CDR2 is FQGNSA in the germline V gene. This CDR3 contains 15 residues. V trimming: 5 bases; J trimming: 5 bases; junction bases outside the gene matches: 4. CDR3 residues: CASSERTSGDNEQFF. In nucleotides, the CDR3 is TGTGCCAGCAGCGAAAGGACTAGCGGGGACAATGAGCAGTTCTTC.

The CDR3 protein is CASNPQESRTQYF. DNA of the CDR3: TGTGCCAGCAACCCCCAGGAAAGTAGGACCCAGTACTTC. The chain employs TRBV6-6 and TRBJ2-5; D is unresolved. The CDR3 covers 13 residues. The V and J ends lost 7 bases and 7 bases respectively, with 16 bases between them. CDR1 is MNHNY and CDR2 is SVGAGI in the germline V gene (reference sequence).

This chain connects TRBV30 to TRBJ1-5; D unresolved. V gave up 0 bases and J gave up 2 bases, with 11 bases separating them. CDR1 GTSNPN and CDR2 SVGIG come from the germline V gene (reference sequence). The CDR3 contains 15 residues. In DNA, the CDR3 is TGTGCCTGGAGTGTCAGTGGGCCTCGCAATCAGCCCCAGCATTTT. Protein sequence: CAWSVSGPRNQPQHF. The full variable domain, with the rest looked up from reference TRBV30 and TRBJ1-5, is SQTIHQWPATLVQPVGSPLSLECTVEGTSNPNLYWYRQAAGRGLQLLFYSVGIGQISSEVPQNLSASRPQDRQFILSSKKLLLSDSGFYLCAWSVSGPRNQPQHFGDGTRLSIL.

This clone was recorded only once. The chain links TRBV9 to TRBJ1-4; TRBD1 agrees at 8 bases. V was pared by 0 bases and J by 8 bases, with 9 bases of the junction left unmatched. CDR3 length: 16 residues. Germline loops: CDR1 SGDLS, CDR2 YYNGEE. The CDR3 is CASSVAPTGGLEKLFF. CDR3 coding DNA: TGTGCCAGCAGCGTAGCGCCCACAGGGGGTCTGGAAAAACTGTTTTTT.

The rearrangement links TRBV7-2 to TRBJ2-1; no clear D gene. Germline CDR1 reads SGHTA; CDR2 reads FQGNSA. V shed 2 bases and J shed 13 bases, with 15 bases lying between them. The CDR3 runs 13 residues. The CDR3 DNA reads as TGTGCCAGCAGCTTACGCGCAGAACAGAAACAGTTCTTC. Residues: CASSLRAEQKQFF.

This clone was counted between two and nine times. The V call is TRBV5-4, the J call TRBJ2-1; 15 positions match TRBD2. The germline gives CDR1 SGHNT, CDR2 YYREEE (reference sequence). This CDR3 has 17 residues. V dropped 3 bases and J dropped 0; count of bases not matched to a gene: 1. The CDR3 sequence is CASSWGLAGGSYNEQFF. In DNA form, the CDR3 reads TGTGCCAGCAGCTGGGGACTAGCGGGAGGCTCCTACAATGAGCAGTTCTTC.

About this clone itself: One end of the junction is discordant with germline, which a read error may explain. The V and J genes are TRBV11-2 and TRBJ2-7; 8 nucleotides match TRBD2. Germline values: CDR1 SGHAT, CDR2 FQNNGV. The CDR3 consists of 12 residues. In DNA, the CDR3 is TGTGCCAGCAGCATCGGAGAGGGACTAGTCTTCTTC. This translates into CASSIGEGLVFF.

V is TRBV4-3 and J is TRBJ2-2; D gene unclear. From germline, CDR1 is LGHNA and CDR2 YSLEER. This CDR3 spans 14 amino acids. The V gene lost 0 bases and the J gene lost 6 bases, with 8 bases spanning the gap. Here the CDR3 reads CASSQDSSAGELFF. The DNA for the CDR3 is TGCGCCAGCAGCCAAGATTCGAGTGCCGGGGAGCTGTTTTTT.